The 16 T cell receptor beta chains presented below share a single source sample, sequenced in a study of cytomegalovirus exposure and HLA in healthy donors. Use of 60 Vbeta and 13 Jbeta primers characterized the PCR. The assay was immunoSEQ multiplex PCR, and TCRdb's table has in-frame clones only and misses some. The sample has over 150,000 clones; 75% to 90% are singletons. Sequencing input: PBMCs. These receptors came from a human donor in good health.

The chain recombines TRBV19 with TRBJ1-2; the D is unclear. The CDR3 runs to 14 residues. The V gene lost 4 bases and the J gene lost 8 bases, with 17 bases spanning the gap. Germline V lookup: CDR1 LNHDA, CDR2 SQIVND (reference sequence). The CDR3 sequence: CASSRSGIVKGYTF. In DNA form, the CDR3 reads TGTGCCAGTAGTAGGTCCGGGATCGTGAAAGGCTACACCTTC.

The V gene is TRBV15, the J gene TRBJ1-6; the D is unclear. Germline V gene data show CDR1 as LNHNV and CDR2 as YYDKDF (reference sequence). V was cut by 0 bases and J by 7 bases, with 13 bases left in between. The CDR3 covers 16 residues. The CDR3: CATSRDPRAGNSPLHF. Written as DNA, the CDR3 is TGTGCCACCAGCAGAGACCCCAGAGCGGGGAATTCACCCCTCCACTTT.

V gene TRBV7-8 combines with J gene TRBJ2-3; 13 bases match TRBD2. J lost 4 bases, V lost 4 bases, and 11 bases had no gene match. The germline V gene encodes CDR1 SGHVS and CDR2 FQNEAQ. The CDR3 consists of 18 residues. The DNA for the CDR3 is TGTGCCAGCAGCTCGGGACTAGCGGGGCATCCCTCTGCAGATACGCAGTATTTT. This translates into CASSSGLAGHPSADTQYF.

The CDR3 DNA reads as TGTGCCAGCAGCTTGGAACCCAGCTCTGGAAACACCATATATTTT. It specifies CASSLEPSSGNTIYF. The genes are TRBV5-6 and TRBJ1-3; D gene unclear. CDR1 and CDR2 (germline): SGHDT, YYEEEE. Trimming removed 0 bases at V and 0 bases at J, with 7 bases between. The CDR3 is 15 amino acids.

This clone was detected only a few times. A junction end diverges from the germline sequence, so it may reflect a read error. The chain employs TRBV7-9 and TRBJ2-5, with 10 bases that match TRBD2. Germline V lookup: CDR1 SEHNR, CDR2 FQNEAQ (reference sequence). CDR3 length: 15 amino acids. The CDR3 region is CASRRLAGDQETQYF. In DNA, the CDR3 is TGTGCCAGCAGACGGCTAGCGGGGGACCAGGAGACCCAGTACTTC.

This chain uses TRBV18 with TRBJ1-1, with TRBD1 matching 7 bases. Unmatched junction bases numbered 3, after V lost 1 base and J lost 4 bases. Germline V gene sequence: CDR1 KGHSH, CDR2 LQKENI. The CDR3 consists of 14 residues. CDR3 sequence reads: CASSPQGATTEAFF. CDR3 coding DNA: TGTGCCAGCTCACCACAGGGGGCGACCACTGAAGCTTTCTTT.

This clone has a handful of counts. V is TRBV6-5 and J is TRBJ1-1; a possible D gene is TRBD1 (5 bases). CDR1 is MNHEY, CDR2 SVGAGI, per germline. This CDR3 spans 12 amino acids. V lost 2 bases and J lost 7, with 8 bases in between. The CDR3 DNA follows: TGTGCCAGCAGTTACAGGGGAGGTGAAGCTTTCTTT. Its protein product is CASSYRGGEAFF.

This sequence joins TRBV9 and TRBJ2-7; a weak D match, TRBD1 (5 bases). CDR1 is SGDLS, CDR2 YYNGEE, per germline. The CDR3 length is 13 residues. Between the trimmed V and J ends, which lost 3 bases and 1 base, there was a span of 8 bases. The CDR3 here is CASSARQSYEQYF. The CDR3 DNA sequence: TGTGCCAGCAGCGCCCGACAGTCCTACGAGCAGTACTTC.

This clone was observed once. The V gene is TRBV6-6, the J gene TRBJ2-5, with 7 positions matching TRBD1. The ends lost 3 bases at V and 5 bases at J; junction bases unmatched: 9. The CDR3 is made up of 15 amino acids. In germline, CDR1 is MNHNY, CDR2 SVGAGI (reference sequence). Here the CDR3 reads CASSYPTGRFETQYF. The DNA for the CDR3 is TGTGCCAGCAGTTATCCGACAGGGCGGTTTGAGACCCAGTACTTC.

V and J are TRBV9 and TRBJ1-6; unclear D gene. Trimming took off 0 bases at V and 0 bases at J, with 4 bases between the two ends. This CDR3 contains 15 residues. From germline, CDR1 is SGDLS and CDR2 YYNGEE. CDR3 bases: TGTGCCAGCAGCGTAGGGAGCTCCTATAATTCACCCCTCCACTTT. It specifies CASSVGSSYNSPLHF.

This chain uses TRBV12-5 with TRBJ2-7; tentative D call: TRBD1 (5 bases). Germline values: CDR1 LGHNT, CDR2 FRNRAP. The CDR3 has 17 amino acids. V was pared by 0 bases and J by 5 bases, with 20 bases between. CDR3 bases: TGTGCTAGTGGTTTGGTTCGGGTGAAATGGGGCTGGGACGAGCAGTACTTC. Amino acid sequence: CASGLVRVKWGWDEQYF.

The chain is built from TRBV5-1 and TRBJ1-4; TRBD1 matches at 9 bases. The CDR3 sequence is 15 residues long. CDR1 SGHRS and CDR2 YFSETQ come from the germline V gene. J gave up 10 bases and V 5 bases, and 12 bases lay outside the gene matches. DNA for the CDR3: TGCGCCAGCAGTGAAACCGGGACAGGGTCGGGAAAACTGTTTTTT. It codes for CASSETGTGSGKLFF. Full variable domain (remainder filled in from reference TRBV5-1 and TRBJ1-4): KAGVTQTPRYLIKTRGQQVTLSCSPISGHRSVSWYQQTPGQGLQFLFEYFSETQRNKGNFPGRFSGRQFSNSRSEMNVSTLELGDSALYLCASSETGTGSGKLFFGSGTQLSVL.

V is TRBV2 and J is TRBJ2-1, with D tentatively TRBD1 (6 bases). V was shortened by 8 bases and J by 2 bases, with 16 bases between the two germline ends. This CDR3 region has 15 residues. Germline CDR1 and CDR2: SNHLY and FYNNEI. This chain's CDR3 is CASQQGVLAYNEQFF. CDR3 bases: TGTGCCAGCCAACAGGGAGTTTTGGCCTACAATGAGCAGTTCTTC.

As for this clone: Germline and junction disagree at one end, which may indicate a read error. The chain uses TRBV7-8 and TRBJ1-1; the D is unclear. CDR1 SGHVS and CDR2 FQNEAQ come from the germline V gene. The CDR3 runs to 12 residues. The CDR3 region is CASSLFGGYGIF. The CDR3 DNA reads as TGTGCCAGCAGCTTATTTGGAGGGTATGGAATCTTT.

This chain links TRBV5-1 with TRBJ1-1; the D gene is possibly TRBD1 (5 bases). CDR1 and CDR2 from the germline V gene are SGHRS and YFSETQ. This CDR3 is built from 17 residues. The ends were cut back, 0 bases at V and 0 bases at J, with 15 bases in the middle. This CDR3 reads CASSLEGRTRLNTEAFF. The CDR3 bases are TGCGCCAGCAGCTTGGAGGGGAGGACCCGATTGAACACTGAAGCTTTCTTT.

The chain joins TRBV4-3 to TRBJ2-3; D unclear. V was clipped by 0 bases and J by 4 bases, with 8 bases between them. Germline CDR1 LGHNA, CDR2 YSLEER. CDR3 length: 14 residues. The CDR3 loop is CASSQERIADTQYF. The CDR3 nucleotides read TGCGCCAGCAGCCAAGAGAGAATTGCAGATACGCAGTATTTT.